This entry describes one T cell receptor (beta chain). Its antigen is still unknown. The sample originates from a study of neoadjuvant nivolumab and ipilimumab in lung cancer. Whole-study findings and limits: Blood richness before therapy tracked richness in tumors resected after neoadjuvant therapy. Compared with tumor-adjacent uninvolved lung, resected tumors showed greater richness and clonality.

Data came from immunoSEQ multiplex PCR; TCRdb stores just in-frame clones and leaves some out. This table has approximately 31,000 clones, over 75% appearing once. The CDR3 contains 17 residues. V was clipped by 5 bases and J by 2 bases, with 19 bases between them. Per the germline V gene, CDR1 is SGHVS and CDR2 is FNYEAQ. The material sequenced was peripheral blood, taken after neoadjuvant nivolumab, alone or with ipilimumab, at or shortly before surgery. This clonotype was obtained from an adult with non-small cell lung cancer. The genes are TRBV7-6 and TRBJ1-3; TRBD1 might be the D (5 bases). CDR3 nucleotide sequence: TGTGCCAGCAGCGGGGGTTCTAACCTGGGCACTGGAAACACCATATATTTT. It yields the protein CASSGGSNLGTGNTIYF.